Listed below are T cell receptor beta chains from one sample, sequenced in a study of cytomegalovirus exposure and HLA in healthy donors. TCRdb keeps only in-frame clones here, not all; method: immunoSEQ multiplex PCR. There are about 70,000 clones in the sample; roughly 89% occur only once, and approximately 1.9% lies in the top ten. The sequenced sample was PBMCs. The source is a woman aged 25 to 39 in good health and CMV-seronegative. The CDR3 runs from the conserved cysteine through the conserved F or W. The D gene is left open where the match is weak. The size of a clone is reported for some rows only, either as once, few or many, or as a class for expanded clones.

J gene	D gene	V gene	clone size	CDR3 protein	CDR3 DNA
TRBJ2-6	-	TRBV4-1	-	CASSQRVRVFLGGQSGANVLTF	TGCGCCAGCAGCCAACGTGTGAGGGTATTTCTCGGTGGGCAATCTGGGGCCAACGTCCTGACTTTC
TRBJ1-2	TRBD1	TRBV19	-	CASSITAGLGTGYGYTF	TGTGCCAGTAGTATTACGGCGGGGCTCGGGACAGGGTATGGCTACACCTTC
TRBJ1-1	TRBD1	TRBV5-5	-	CASRPGQGAANTEAFF	TGTGCCAGCAGACCGGGACAGGGAGCAGCGAACACTGAAGCTTTCTTT
TRBJ1-4	-	TRBV4-1	-	CASSQVNTGSQDEKLFF	TGCGCCAGCAGCCAAGTTAATACAGGGTCTCAGGATGAAAAACTGTTTTTT
TRBJ2-1	-	TRBV27	-	CASSLSGSAYNEQFF	TGTGCCAGCAGTTTATCGGGTAGCGCCTACAATGAGCAGTTCTTC
TRBJ2-3	-	TRBV11-3	-	CASSPPGTDTQYF	TGTGCCAGCAGCCCGCCGGGGACAGATACGCAGTATTTT
TRBJ2-1	-	TRBV7-3	-	CASSLTAQYDEQFF	TGTGCCAGCAGCTTAACAGCACAGTACGATGAGCAGTTCTTC
TRBJ2-7	TRBD2	TRBV7-8	-	CASSFAAGGREQYF	TGTGCCAGCAGCTTTGCAGCGGGAGGGAGGGAGCAGTACTTC
TRBJ2-2	TRBD1	TRBV9	-	CASSVTWTGPNTGELFF	TGTGCCAGCAGCGTAACGTGGACAGGGCCCAACACCGGGGAGCTGTTTTTT
TRBJ2-5	-	TRBV6-1	-	CASSEGVGGWETQYF	TGTGCCAGCAGTGAAGGGGTAGGGGGTTGGGAGACCCAGTACTTC
TRBJ2-7	TRBD2	TRBV5-1	-	CASSLTLAGGAYEQYF	TGCGCCAGCAGCTTGACTCTAGCGGGAGGGGCGTACGAGCAGTACTTC
TRBJ2-5	TRBD1	TRBV9	-	CASSVGQGGWETQYF	TGTGCCAGCAGCGTAGGACAGGGGGGTTGGGAGACCCAGTACTTC
TRBJ1-3	-	TRBV6-6	few	CASSQLSGNTIYF	TGTGCCAGCAGTCAGTTATCTGGAAACACCATATATTTT
TRBJ2-7	TRBD2	TRBV11-2	-	CASSAQPLAGGRAYEQYF	TGTGCCAGCAGCGCCCAGCCACTGGCGGGAGGGAGGGCCTACGAGCAGTACTTC
TRBJ1-2	-	TRBV4-3	-	CASSQQGSGSYTF	TGCGCCAGCAGCCAACAGGGATCTGGCAGCTACACCTTC
TRBJ2-1	TRBD2	TRBV28	-	CASSLTSGRMGGNEQFF	TGTGCCAGCAGTTTAACTAGCGGGAGGATGGGGGGCAATGAGCAGTTCTTC
TRBJ2-5	-	TRBV7-2	few	CASSFPRTIAYETQYF	TGTGCCAGCAGCTTTCCCCGGACTATAGCTTACGAGACCCAGTACTTC
TRBJ1-1	-	TRBV13	once	CASSPGLMNTEAFF	TGTGCCAGCAGCCCCGGACTTATGAACACTGAAGCTTTCTTT
TRBJ1-1	TRBD1	TRBV6-1	-	CASSEMTGGNEAFF	TGTGCCAGCAGTGAAATGACAGGGGGTAACGAAGCTTTCTTT
TRBJ2-7	-	TRBV7-9	once	CASSFGGSDEQYF	TGTGCCAGCAGCTTCGGAGGCTCGGACGAGCAGTACTTC
TRBJ2-1	-	TRBV28	-	CASISDPGEQFF	TGTGCCAGCATCTCCGATCCCGGGGAGCAGTTCTTC
TRBJ2-3	-	TRBV11-2	-	CASSFSAGQGYF	TGTGCCAGCAGCTTCAGCGCGGGGCAGGGGTATTTT
TRBJ1-2	-	TRBV27	few	CASSLSPANYGYTF	TGTGCCAGCAGTTTATCGCCAGCTAACTATGGCTACACCTTC
TRBJ1-4	TRBD1	TRBV6-6	few	CASRRQGSRGEKLFF	TGTGCCAGCAGGCGACAGGGCTCGAGAGGTGAAAAACTGTTTTTT
TRBJ2-3	-	TRBV9	-	CASSVGGLPPDTQYF	TGTGCCAGCAGCGTAGGGGGACTCCCCCCAGATACGCAGTATTTT
TRBJ2-3	-	TRBV27	-	CASRRLQDTQYF	TGTGCCAGCAGACGACTGCAAGATACGCAGTATTTT
TRBJ2-7	TRBD2	TRBV5-6	-	CASSLSGRAHEQYF	TGTGCCAGCAGCTTGAGTGGGAGGGCCCACGAGCAGTACTTC
TRBJ1-3	-	TRBV11-3	once	CASSAFQFSGNTIYF	TGTGCCAGCAGCGCCTTCCAGTTCTCTGGAAACACCATATATTTT
TRBJ1-5	-	TRBV2	-	CASNQGLGQPQHF	TGTGCCAGCAACCAGGGACTGGGTCAGCCCCAGCATTTT
TRBJ1-5	-	TRBV19	-	CASSIGGGGQPQHF	TGTGCCAGTAGTATCGGCGGGGGAGGTCAGCCCCAGCATTTT
TRBJ1-1	TRBD1	TRBV6-5	few	CASSKGANTEAFF	TGTGCCAGCAGTAAGGGGGCCAACACTGAAGCTTTCTTT
TRBJ2-6	-	TRBV7-9	-	CASSQVRLGLSGANVLTF	TGTGCCAGCAGCCAGGTCAGGCTTGGCCTCTCTGGGGCCAACGTCCTGACTTTC
TRBJ2-7	TRBD1	TRBV7-9	-	CASSLGDRGRNEQYF	TGTGCCAGCAGCTTAGGGGACAGGGGACGAAACGAGCAGTACTTC
TRBJ1-4	TRBD1	TRBV19	few	CASSDRTGTTNEKLFF	TGTGCCAGTAGTGACCGGACAGGTACAACTAATGAAAAACTGTTTTTT
TRBJ1-6	-	TRBV28	-	CASRAQGNNSPLHF	TGTGCCAGCAGGGCACAGGGTAATAATTCACCCCTCCACTTT
TRBJ2-3	-	TRBV7-3	-	CASSPGPSTDTQYF	TGTGCCAGCAGCCCCGGTCCTAGCACAGATACGCAGTATTTT
TRBJ2-7	TRBD2	TRBV7-8	-	CASSHSGRSYEQYF	TGTGCCAGCAGCCATAGCGGGCGCTCCTACGAGCAGTACTTC
TRBJ2-3	-	TRBV7-3	-	CASSLTRRGASTDTQYF	TGTGCCAGCAGCCTCACCCGCAGGGGCGCGTCGACAGATACGCAGTATTTT
TRBJ1-2	-	TRBV7-9	-	CSSSLGAYGYTF	TGTTCCAGCAGTCTAGGAGCCTATGGCTACACCTTC
TRBJ1-5	-	TRBV28	once	CASRFRDLRGNQPQHF	TGTGCCAGCAGGTTTCGTGACCTCAGGGGCAATCAGCCCCAGCATTTT
TRBJ1-2	-	TRBV6-5	-	CASSYVRQDRNYGYTF	TGTGCCAGCAGTTACGTTCGACAGGATCGTAACTATGGCTACACCTTC
TRBJ1-1	-	TRBV9	-	CASSPPQGMNTEAFF	TGTGCCAGCAGCCCCCCCCAGGGAATGAACACTGAAGCTTTCTTT
TRBJ2-3	-	TRBV28	-	CASKGGTVRDTQYF	TGTGCCAGCAAAGGCGGGACGGTGAGAGATACGCAGTATTTT
TRBJ2-2	-	TRBV6-1	once	CASSGVRGVTGELFF	TGTGCCAGCAGTGGAGTTCGGGGAGTCACCGGGGAGCTGTTTTTT
TRBJ1-6	TRBD1	TRBV11-1	-	CASTRSDRDDSPLHF	TGTGCCAGCACCCGTTCGGACAGGGACGATTCACCCCTCCACTTT
TRBJ2-5	-	TRBV5-8	few	CASSPMDKYQETQYF	TGTGCCAGCAGCCCGATGGACAAGTACCAAGAGACCCAGTACTTC
TRBJ1-6	-	TRBV6-6	-	CASSPDRDYSPLHF	TGTGCCAGCAGTCCGGACAGAGACTATTCACCCCTCCACTTT
TRBJ1-1	TRBD1	TRBV19	-	CASSMRDRGNTEAFF	TGTGCCAGTAGTATGAGGGACAGGGGGAACACTGAAGCTTTCTTT
TRBJ2-7	TRBD1	TRBV18	-	CASSTTDLRDRDYEQYF	TGTGCCAGCTCAACCACAGACCTCCGGGACAGAGACTACGAGCAGTACTTC
TRBJ1-5	TRBD1	TRBV9	-	CASSEGALLNQPQHF	TGTGCCAGCAGTGAGGGGGCCTTACTCAATCAGCCCCAGCATTTT
TRBJ2-1	TRBD1	TRBV28	once	CASSPGTGKRSYNEQFF	TGTGCCAGCAGCCCCGGGACAGGGAAAAGGTCCTACAATGAGCAGTTCTTC